The TCR beta chain under discussion was sequenced for a study of chemoradiotherapy in HPV16-positive cancers. Sequenced by immunoSEQ multiplex PCR; TCRdb stores in-frame clones only, minus some. Seen here are approximately 12,000 clones, roughly 81% observed once, and the top ten hold more than 0.9%. This TCR came from a human donor with HPV-associated anogenital cancer. Sample collection occurred from a patient who underwent chemoradiotherapy.

The CDR3 bases are TGCGCCAGCAGCCCAATTCTAGAAGGCGGCTACGAGCAGTACTTC. This sequence encodes CASSPILEGGYEQYF. This chain links TRBV4-1 with TRBJ2-7; D remains unclear. This CDR3 comprises 15 residues. The germline V gene has CDR1 MGHRA and CDR2 YSYEKL. Trimming removed 4 bases from V and 3 bases from J, with 16 bases in between.